One and the same sample provided the 6 T cell receptor beta chains below, sequenced in a study of blood T cell repertoires in COVID-19. Here immunoSEQ multiplex PCR was the method, and the copy in TCRdb shows in-frame clones only, minus some. The table has a few hundred thousand clones, roughly 84% seen once. The specimen was peripheral blood. The receptors shown here come from a woman between 40 and 50 years old who had recovered from COVID-19.

The V call is TRBV11-2, the J call TRBJ2-1, with a weak D call TRBD1 (5 bases). This CDR3 region has 13 residues. V lost 1 base, J lost 4 bases, and 5 bases lay in between. Germline assignment: CDR1 SGHAT and CDR2 FQNNGV. The chain's CDR3 is CASSLGQYNEQFF. The DNA for the CDR3 is TGTGCCAGCAGCTTAGGACAGTACAATGAGCAGTTCTTC.

The chain combines TRBV6-5 with TRBJ1-5; 7 bases align to TRBD1. J was trimmed by 5 bases and V by 6 bases; bases with no gene match: 7. CDR1 MNHEY and CDR2 SVGAGI come from the germline V gene. The CDR3 is made up of 14 amino acids. The DNA for the CDR3 is TGTGCCAGCAGCATTGACAGGGTTGATCAGCCCCAGCATTTT. Its translation is CASSIDRVDQPQHF.

The CDR3 region has the DNA TGTGCCAGCAGTTTACGCCTCCACAGTACCTACAATGAGCAGTTCTTC. Protein: CASSLRLHSTYNEQFF. The chain links TRBV28 to TRBJ2-1; unclear D gene. This CDR3 is built from 16 residues. Between the trimmed V and J ends, which lost 2 bases and 2 bases, there was a span of 13 bases. Germline V lookup: CDR1 MDHEN, CDR2 SYDVKM.

The chain links TRBV4-2 to TRBJ2-1; the match to TRBD1 covers 11 bases. Germline CDR1 is LGHNA and CDR2 is YNFKEQ. This CDR3 contains 17 residues. V gave up 3 bases and J gave up 4 bases; unmatched junction bases: 8. CDR3: CASSQDRGRGMYNEQFF. In nucleotides, the CDR3 is TGTGCCAGCAGCCAGGACAGGGGGCGAGGGATGTACAATGAGCAGTTCTTC.

The chain carries TRBV19 and TRBJ2-3; TRBD1 aligns across 12 bases. This CDR3 region has 16 residues. V lost 3 bases and J lost 4; bases outside the gene matches: 5. CDR1 and CDR2 (germline): LNHDA, SQIVND (reference sequence). CDR3 residues: CASSMRDRGPPDTQYF. As DNA, the CDR3 is TGTGCCAGTAGTATGCGGGACAGGGGGCCCCCAGATACGCAGTATTTT.

The rearrangement links TRBV9 to TRBJ2-5; perhaps TRBD1 as D (5 bases). CDR3 length: 14 residues. The V gene's germline CDR1 is SGDLS and CDR2 YYNGEE. The ends were cut back, 0 bases at V and 5 bases at J, with 11 bases in the middle. CDR3 DNA: TGTGCCAGCAGCGTAGCCCAGGGCCGGGAGACCCAGTACTTC. Amino acid sequence: CASSVAQGRETQYF. Full variable domain (outside the CDR3, taken from reference TRBV9 and TRBJ2-5): DSGVTQTPKHLITATGQRVTLRCSPRSGDLSVYWYQQSLDQGLQFLIQYYNGEERAKGNILERFSAQQFPDLHSELNLSSLELGDSALYFCASSVAQGRETQYFGPGTRLLVL.